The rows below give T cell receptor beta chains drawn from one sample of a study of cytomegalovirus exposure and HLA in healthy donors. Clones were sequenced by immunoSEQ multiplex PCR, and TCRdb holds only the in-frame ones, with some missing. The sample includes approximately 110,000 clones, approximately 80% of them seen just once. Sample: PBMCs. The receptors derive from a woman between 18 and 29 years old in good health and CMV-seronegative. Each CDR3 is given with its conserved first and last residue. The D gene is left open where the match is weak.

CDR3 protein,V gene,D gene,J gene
CASSDARAVFF,TRBV2,NA,TRBJ2-1
CASSTSGTGGYEQYF,TRBV28,TRBD1,TRBJ2-7
CAWSRQAYNEQFF,TRBV30,NA,TRBJ2-1
CASSEARSAADQPQHF,TRBV2,NA,TRBJ1-5
CASSKGVGVHEQFF,TRBV19,NA,TRBJ2-1
CASSLEQGTEAFF,TRBV11-2,NA,TRBJ1-1
CAISEQGLAGAEQFF,TRBV10-3,TRBD2,TRBJ2-1
CASSSGDRAPNEKLFF,TRBV7-2,TRBD1,TRBJ1-4
CASSFMTGNGYTF,TRBV7-2,TRBD1,TRBJ1-2
CASSLTSGSRETQYF,TRBV5-1,TRBD2,TRBJ2-5
CAISGRASDDGYTF,TRBV10-3,NA,TRBJ1-2
CASSFGVNEKLFF,TRBV7-7,NA,TRBJ1-4
CASSQVGTGYNEQFF,TRBV4-1,TRBD1,TRBJ2-1
CASSYSGGADTQYF,TRBV6-5,NA,TRBJ2-3
CASSQDGDYWDTEAFF,TRBV4-2,NA,TRBJ1-1
CAISEGGGAETQYF,TRBV10-3,TRBD2,TRBJ2-5